A selection of T cell receptor beta chains follows, all from one sample in a study of T cells expressing NK-cell markers. Using the 5' RACE reads, TCRdb records one entry per CDR3 protein without DNA. The listing contains about 390,000 distinct CDR3 sequences. The sample taken for sequencing was blood T cells: a sorted CD56 or NKG2C T cell subset, CD4+ or CD8+ T cells, or bulk PBMC T cells (not recorded which). The receptors shown here come from a woman between 50 and 59 years old in good health. Each CDR3 is given with its conserved first and last residue.

V	J	CDR3
TRBV6-1	TRBJ2-1	CASTLKGGRSYNEQFF
TRBV5-1	TRBJ2-2	CASSSSVTLMGELFF
TRBV6-5	TRBJ1-2	CAITRGGGYGYTF
TRBV7-8	TRBJ2-1	CASSGSGTSGRLYEQFF
TRBV5-1	TRBJ2-7	CASSLEVRKVAGADKSSYEQYF
TRBV7-7	TRBJ2-2	CASSLKQAGELFF
TRBV20-1	TRBJ2-1	CSATRLAGVRYNEQFF
TRBV28	TRBJ2-1	CASSSDRVESSYNEQFF
TRBV2	TRBJ2-1	CASRAGGPNEQFF
TRBV7-3	TRBJ2-2	CASSLGEDSNTGELFF
TRBV2	TRBJ2-5	CASSEAEAETQYF
TRBV5-6	TRBJ2-7	CASSVLYEQYF
TRBV29-1	TRBJ2-3	CSVLAGAGPLDTQYF
TRBV27	TRBJ1-1	CASSYFVTQLTEAFF
TRBV12-5	TRBJ2-1	CASGLVVSALHEQFF
TRBV6-2/TRBV6-3	TRBJ2-2	CASRPRAGPNTGELFF
TRBV14	TRBJ2-4	CASSQRQGSAIQYF
TRBV20-1	TRBJ2-6	CSARDWAGLPSGANVLTF
TRBV7-6	TRBJ2-1	CASSPHLQEVSGQFF
TRBV5-1	TRBJ2-1	CASSFQGTSSYNEQFF
TRBV7-9	TRBJ2-7	CASSLDGHRQGEQYF
TRBV28	TRBJ2-5	CASSNQDLVETQYF
TRBV6-2/TRBV6-3	TRBJ2-1	CASQAAGYNEQFF
TRBV12-3/TRBV12-4	TRBJ1-6	CASSLLAGGVSPLHF
TRBV5-8	TRBJ2-7	CASSLAGGHSYEQYF
TRBV15	TRBJ2-1	CATSRDLSHNEQFF
TRBV15	TRBJ2-5	CATSRDRVEAGQETQYF
TRBV5-1	TRBJ2-1	CASSLESSTGTMEQFF
TRBV15	TRBJ2-5	CATSRDVAGGQETQYF
TRBV20-1	TRBJ2-1	CSARPGRAPNEQFF
TRBV4-1	TRBJ2-6	CASSLVVFGANVLTF
TRBV11-2	TRBJ1-6	CASSLSGSSYNSPLHF
TRBV5-1	TRBJ2-2	CASSFGDDLPGELFF